Listed here are 24 T cell receptor beta chains from one sample, sequenced in a study of CD8 T cells in Susac syndrome. RNA amounts of roughly 0.45 to 1 ug underwent reverse transcription with random hexamers. TCRdb re-derived calls from the immunoSEQ multiplex PCR reads in MiXCR, one entry per CDR3 protein. The data contain under 200,000 distinct CDR3 sequences, roughly 91% of them singletons. Sequences were obtained from CD4+ T cells from PBMCs. Receptors were obtained from a human donor with Susac syndrome.

The chain recombines TRBV2 with TRBJ1-1; D perhaps matches TRBD1 (5 bases). The V gene lost 4 bases and the J gene lost 4 bases, with 13 bases spanning the gap. The germline V gene encodes CDR1 SNHLY and CDR2 FYNNEI. The CDR3 totals 14 residues. The CDR3 sequence is CASSADTSITEAFF. CDR3 coding DNA: TGTGCCAGCAGTGCGGACACCTCTATCACTGAAGCTTTCTTT.

This clonotype was recorded once. The chain joins TRBV20-1 to TRBJ2-1; D is unclear. CDR3 size: 12 residues. V lost 4 bases, J lost 6 bases, and 10 bases lay in between. Germline CDR1 DFQATT, CDR2 SNEGSKA (reference sequence). In DNA, the CDR3 is TGCAGTGCTACGCCCGGTGGCAATGAGCAGTTCTTC. Translating gives CSATPGGNEQFF.

The chain is built from TRBV12-3 or TRBV12-4 and TRBJ2-7; possibly TRBD1 or TRBD2 for D (6 bases each). The CDR3 runs to 14 residues. V lost 5 bases and J lost 2, with 13 bases in between. CDR3 sequence: CASSVYGGPYEQYF. As DNA, the CDR3 is TGTGCCAGCAGTGTTTACGGGGGCCCCTACGAGCAGTACTTC.

The J gene is TRBJ2-3, the V gene TRBV7-3; D ambiguous. Per the germline V gene, CDR1 is SGHTA and CDR2 is FQGTGA. The ends were cut back, 1 base at V and 2 bases at J, with 13 bases in the middle. The CDR3 has 16 residues. In DNA, the CDR3 is TGTGCCAGCAGCTTAAACGGCGGTGGTCACACAGATACGCAGTATTTT. Translating it yields CASSLNGGGHTDTQYF.

A single count supports this clonotype. The chain carries TRBV7-3 and TRBJ2-2; TRBD1 might be the D (5 bases). The CDR3 sequence is 15 residues long. Germline CDR1 SGHTA, CDR2 FQGTGA. The V gene lost 1 base and the J gene lost 6 bases, with 12 bases spanning the gap. CDR3 region: CASSLSRVPAGELFF. The CDR3 DNA reads TGTGCCAGCAGCTTAAGCAGGGTCCCCGCCGGGGAGCTGTTTTTT.

CDR3 sequence (DNA): TGTGCCAGCAGCTACGACAGCTATGGCTACACCTTC. Translation: CASSYDSYGYTF. The J gene is TRBJ1-2, the V gene TRBV2, with a tentative D call TRBD1 (5 bases). V was shortened by 6 bases and J by 4 bases, with 9 bases between the two germline ends. This CDR3 is built from 12 residues. The germline gives CDR1 SNHLY, CDR2 FYNNEI. Supplemented by reference TRBV2 and TRBJ1-2, the full variable domain reads EPEVTQTPSHQVTQMGQEVILRCVPISNHLYFYWYRQILGQKVEFLVSFYNNEISEKSEIFDDQFSVERPDGSNFTLKIRSTKLEDSAMYFCASSYDSYGYTFGSGTRLTVV.

The chain has TRBV5-1 and TRBJ2-5; D may match TRBD1 or TRBD2 (6 bases each). Germline lookup yields CDR1 SGHRS and CDR2 YFSETQ. V was clipped by 4 bases and J by 2 bases, with 12 bases between them. The CDR3 covers 14 residues. The CDR3 loop reads CASSPGAPQETQYF. In nucleotides, the CDR3 is TGCGCCAGCAGCCCGGGGGCGCCACAAGAGACCCAGTACTTC.

The chain carries TRBV30 and TRBJ2-5; D is perhaps TRBD1 (6 bases). Germline values: CDR1 GTSNPN, CDR2 SVGIG (reference sequence). CDR3 size: 15 residues. The V end lost 2 bases, the J end lost 5 bases, and 18 bases lay between the germline ends. The CDR3 DNA reads as TGTGCCTGGAGTAAGGTACACTTGAGGGGGGAGACCCAGTACTTC. Translating it yields CAWSKVHLRGETQYF.

This chain joins TRBV24-1 and TRBJ2-3; 9 nucleotides align to TRBD2. The CDR3 sequence is 17 residues long. V shed 3 bases, J shed 2 bases, and the junction held 8 bases outside the gene matches. CDR1 and CDR2 from the germline V gene are KGHDR and SFDVKD. CDR3 DNA: TGTGCCACCAGTGATGGAAAGCGGGGGGTAGCCACAGATACGCAGTATTTT. It is translated as CATSDGKRGVATDTQYF.

The chain combines TRBV6-6 with TRBJ1-2; D might be TRBD1 (6 bases). Trimming took off 6 bases at V and 4 bases at J, with 12 bases between the two ends. The germline CDR1 and CDR2 sequences are MNHNY and SVGAGI (reference sequence). The CDR3 consists of 13 residues. The CDR3 is CASRYGQSYGYTF. The CDR3 DNA reads TGTGCCAGCAGATATGGACAGTCCTATGGCTACACCTTC.

The chain uses TRBV20-1 and TRBJ1-5, with D unresolved. This CDR3 is built from 8 residues. The germline gives CDR1 DFQATT, CDR2 SNEGSKA (reference sequence). CDR3 nucleotide sequence: TGCAGAGATCAGCCCCAGCATTTT. As protein: CRDQPQHF.

The chain employs TRBV9 and TRBJ2-3; D is perhaps TRBD2 (5 bases). The CDR3 is 14 amino acids. Trimming shortened V by 0 bases and J by 5 bases, and 10 bases separated the two germline ends. The germline CDR1 and CDR2 sequences are SGDLS and YYNGEE. DNA of the CDR3: TGTGCCAGCAGCGTAGACAGCGGTAAAGATACGCAGTATTTT. Amino acid sequence: CASSVDSGKDTQYF.

The chain combines TRBV7-6 with TRBJ2-7; 9 bases align to TRBD2. V shed 6 bases, J shed 5 bases, and the junction held 2 bases outside the gene matches. The CDR3 runs 12 residues. The germline V gene has CDR1 SGHVS and CDR2 FNYEAQ. DNA of the CDR3: TGTGCCAGCAGGCTAGCGGGAAACGAGCAGTACTTC. This codes for CASRLAGNEQYF.

The V gene is TRBV7-6, the J gene TRBJ1-1, with D unresolved. The CDR3 has 13 amino acids. CDR1 SGHVS and CDR2 FNYEAQ come from the germline V gene. The germline V and J ends were trimmed by 0 bases and 8 bases, with 10 bases remaining between them. CDR3: CASSLAGYGEAFF. The CDR3 DNA sequence: TGTGCCAGCAGCTTAGCGGGATATGGAGAAGCTTTCTTT.

The chain is built from TRBV18 and TRBJ1-3, with D hard to call. Germline CDR1 KGHSH, CDR2 LQKENI. V lost 4 bases and J 4 bases, leaving 14 bases between the germline ends. The CDR3 consists of 15 residues. CDR3 bases: TGTGCCAGCTCACGCACCTTCGGCCTCGGAAACACCATATATTTT. Its protein is CASSRTFGLGNTIYF. Looking up the rest from reference TRBV18 and TRBJ1-3 gives the full variable domain: NAGVMQNPRHLVRRRGQEARLRCSPMKGHSHVYWYRQLPEEGLKFMVYLQKENIIDESGMPKERFSAEFPKEGPSILRIQQVVRGDSAAYFCASSRTFGLGNTIYFGEGSWLTVV.

The J gene is TRBJ1-2, the V gene TRBV7-9; possibly TRBD1 for D (6 bases). The CDR3 has 15 residues. V was clipped by 5 bases and J by 3 bases, with 16 bases between them. Germline CDR1 is SEHNR and CDR2 is FQNEAQ (reference sequence). The CDR3, as DNA: TGTGCCAGCAGCGGGGGCCTCGACCATGACTATGGCTACACCTTC. Translation: CASSGGLDHDYGYTF.

The chain recombines TRBV9 with TRBJ1-1, with D uncertain. This CDR3 contains 16 residues. Germline V CDR1 and CDR2: SGDLS, YYNGEE. The ends were cut back, 3 bases at V and 1 base at J, with 16 bases in the middle. The DNA for the CDR3 is TGTGCCAGCAGCGCAGCTAATGTGGTCGGGAACACTGAAGCTTTCTTT. This translates into CASSAANVVGNTEAFF.

The genes are TRBV12-3 or TRBV12-4 and TRBJ2-7, with D maybe TRBD2 (5 bases). The V end lost 6 bases, the J end lost 4 bases, and 13 bases lay between the germline ends. The CDR3 is made up of 13 amino acids. The CDR3: CASRGAESYEQYF. The CDR3 DNA reads TGTGCCAGCAGGGGAGCTGAATCGTACGAGCAGTACTTC.

The CDR3 DNA is TGTGCCAGCCTCCCTAGGGGCCTAGCGGGAACCTACGAGCAGTACTTC. It is translated as CASLPRGLAGTYEQYF. This rearrangement joins TRBV27 to TRBJ2-7, with 9 nucleotides matching TRBD2. The ends lost 8 bases at V and 2 bases at J; junction bases unmatched: 13. In germline, CDR1 is MNHEY, CDR2 SMNVEV (reference sequence). The CDR3 length is 16 residues.

The rearrangement links TRBV7-8 to TRBJ2-1; D uncertain. V was clipped by 2 bases and J by 0 bases, with 11 bases between them. The germline V gene encodes CDR1 SGHVS and CDR2 FQNEAQ. CDR3 length: 16 residues. CDR3 in DNA: TGTGCCAGCAGCTTATTTAATCGGTACTCCTACAATGAGCAGTTCTTC. It specifies CASSLFNRYSYNEQFF.

This clonotype has only one observation. The rearrangement joins TRBV12-3 or TRBV12-4 to TRBJ2-1, with D unclear. V gave up 7 bases and J gave up 13 bases, with 17 bases separating them. This CDR3 contains 12 residues. As DNA, the CDR3 is TGTGCCAGCACTTTCCCTCCTTCATCTCAGTTCTTC. This translates into CASTFPPSSQFF.

This chain joins TRBV6-5 and TRBJ2-3; 8 bases line up with TRBD2. Germline CDR1 is MNHEY and CDR2 is SVGAGI. CDR3 length equals 15 residues. V was clipped by 5 bases and J by 4 bases; unmatched bases: 8. CDR3 amino acids: CASSILNGGADTQYF. CDR3 DNA: TGTGCCAGCAGTATCCTGAACGGGGGGGCAGATACGCAGTATTTT.

The chain carries TRBV18 and TRBJ2-7; TRBD1 matches at 7 bases. The CDR3 covers 15 residues. From germline, CDR1 is KGHSH and CDR2 LQKENI. Trimming took 3 bases from V and 0 from J; bases not matched to a gene: 5. The CDR3 sequence: CASSPAGTASYEQYF. The CDR3 bases are TGTGCCAGCTCACCTGCCGGGACAGCCTCCTACGAGCAGTACTTC.

The V gene is TRBV6-2 or TRBV6-3, the J gene TRBJ2-3; 10 bases match TRBD1. Germline V CDR1 and CDR2: MNHEY, SVGEGT. The CDR3 is 16 residues long. V lost 5 bases to trimming and J lost 5 bases; unmatched junction nucleotides: 10. This chain's CDR3 is CASSPGQGKLGDTQYF. The CDR3 nucleotides are TGTGCCAGCAGTCCGGGACAGGGGAAGCTGGGAGATACGCAGTATTTT.